These 9 T cell receptor beta chains were all obtained from the same sample, sequenced in a study of OX40 agonist ivuxolimab in advanced cancers. TCRdb keeps only in-frame clones here, not all; method: immunoSEQ multiplex PCR. Altogether about 30,000 clones are present, 70% to 85% being singletons, with the ten largest covering approximately 10%. The input for sequencing was CD4+ or CD8+ T cells sorted from blood, taken in a trial of the OX40 agonist ivuxolimab. The receptors shown here come from an adult with an advanced solid tumor such as melanoma, head and neck, liver or kidney cancer.

The chain joins TRBV6-5 to TRBJ2-2, with TRBD1 matching over 8 bases. The CDR3 is 16 amino acids. CDR1 and CDR2 from the germline V gene are MNHEY and SVGAGI. The V segment lost 2 bases and the J segment 6 bases; nucleotides outside the gene matches: 8. The CDR3 region is CASSYVGQGGSGELFF. CDR3 DNA sequence: TGTGCCAGCAGTTACGTTGGACAGGGCGGATCCGGGGAGCTGTTTTTT.

The chain combines TRBV6-5 with TRBJ1-5; the D gene is possibly TRBD1 (5 bases). CDR3 length: 13 residues. V was pared by 2 bases and J by 6 bases, with 8 bases between. From germline, CDR1 is MNHEY and CDR2 SVGAGI. The CDR3 DNA follows: TGTGCCAGCAGTTACAGGGGAGGTCAGCCCCAGCATTTT. This encodes CASSYRGGQPQHF.

The gene calls are TRBV5-6 and TRBJ1-4, with TRBD1 matching over 8 bases. This CDR3 has 15 residues. V shed 4 bases and J 3 bases; nucleotides not matched to a gene: 5. Germline-derived CDR1 and CDR2 are SGHDT and YYEEEE. CDR3 nucleotides: TGTGCCAGCAGCATACCGGGACAGGCTAATGAAAAACTGTTTTTT. This codes for CASSIPGQANEKLFF.

This clone was detected only a few times. The chain carries TRBV18 and TRBJ2-1; possible D gene TRBD2, 5 bases. The germline V gene encodes CDR1 KGHSH and CDR2 LQKENI. This CDR3 is built from 17 residues. V was shortened by 0 bases and J by 8 bases, with 20 bases between the two germline ends. In DNA form, the CDR3 reads TGTGCCAGCTCACCACCGTCAGCCGGGGTGGCGCCCGATGAGCAGTTCTTC. Encoded protein: CASSPPSAGVAPDEQFF.

V is TRBV19 and J is TRBJ2-5, with 9 bases fitting TRBD1. This CDR3 has 15 amino acids. The ends lost 4 bases at V and 5 bases at J; junction bases unmatched: 8. The germline V gene has CDR1 LNHDA and CDR2 SQIVND (reference sequence). Here the CDR3 reads CASSRGQGESETQYF. The CDR3 region has the DNA TGTGCCAGTAGTAGGGGACAGGGTGAGTCGGAGACCCAGTACTTC.

J is TRBJ2-1 and V is TRBV5-1, with TRBD1 identical over 7 bases. In germline, CDR1 is SGHRS, CDR2 YFSETQ. CDR3 length: 16 residues. After removal of 0 bases from V and 0 bases from J, the junction contained 3 bases not matched to a gene. The CDR3 here is CASSLEGQSSYNEQFF. The CDR3 DNA reads as TGCGCCAGCAGCTTGGAGGGACAGAGCTCCTACAATGAGCAGTTCTTC.

This chain connects TRBV28 to TRBJ2-5; D is unclear. The V gene lost 5 bases and the J gene lost 1 base, with 11 bases spanning the gap. The CDR3 extends over 14 amino acids. In germline, CDR1 is MDHEN, CDR2 SYDVKM. Here the CDR3 reads CASSTRLIQETQYF. CDR3 DNA sequence: TGTGCCAGCAGTACAAGACTGATCCAAGAGACCCAGTACTTC.

The CDR3 nucleotides are TGTGCCAGCAAGGGGCAGGGGGCGGGTAATGAGCAGTTCTTC. Its translation is CASKGQGAGNEQFF. V is TRBV6-1 and J is TRBJ2-1, with 8 bases matching TRBD1. CDR1 is MNHNS, CDR2 SASEGT, per germline. The CDR3 extends over 14 amino acids. V shed 7 bases, J shed 7 bases, and the junction held 9 bases outside the gene matches.

The chain joins TRBV2 to TRBJ2-3, with D uncertain. Trimming took off 0 bases at V and 1 base at J, with 11 bases between the two ends. This CDR3 contains 16 residues. Looked up from germline, CDR1 is SNHLY and CDR2 is FYNNEI. CDR3 DNA: TGTGCCAGCAGTGAAGCGGTCGAGGCAGGCACAGATACGCAGTATTTT. This translates into CASSEAVEAGTDTQYF.